This T cell receptor (beta chain) was identified during a study of metastatic and nonmetastatic thyroid tumors. Study context: For malignant and benign thyroid patients, tumor or nodule tissue and blood were the sources whose repertoires were compared. Study-level results: Malignant tumors reportedly showed significantly higher TCR beta diversity than benign nodules in both blood and tumor.

This clone was observed at least ten times. Its antigen is still unknown. In the study's own analysis: Clinicopathological groups of papillary thyroid cancer showed CDR3 differences that were used to build a distant-metastasis classifier. TCRdb reprocessed the PCR reads using MiXCR. The V and J calls, along with clone size, are taken from TCRdb and not from the paper's own processing. The sample has approximately 84,000 clones, just under 15% seen once. No patient received treatment before thyroid surgery. The source of this sequence is a female donor with papillary thyroid cancer or a benign thyroid nodule (not recorded which). Some clones in this sample may be carry-over from other donors' samples. Source material: blood.

CDR3 sequence (DNA): TGCGCCAGCTTAGCGGGGACTACCGGGGAGCTGTTTTTT. Encoded protein: CASLAGTTGELFF. This rearrangement joins TRBV10-2 to TRBJ2-2; 8 nucleotides match TRBD2. The CDR3 length is 13 residues. V lost 8 bases, J lost 5 bases, and 4 bases stayed unmatched. The germline CDR1 and CDR2 sequences are WSHSY and SAAADI.